A single sample gave rise to the 32 T cell receptor beta chains below, sequenced in a study of identical twins. TCRdb reanalysed the 5' RACE reads using MiXCR and keeps one entry per CDR3 protein. Here the sample spans hundreds of thousands of distinct CDR3 sequences, over 9% being singletons. Another study also made use of these data, one on yellow fever vaccine responses in identical twins.

The sequenced sample consisted of PBMCs. These receptors came from a woman younger than 35 in good health.

The chain recombines TRBV20-1 with TRBJ2-1; 10 bases are a match to TRBD2. The CDR3 has 17 amino acids. Per the germline V gene, CDR1 is DFQATT and CDR2 is SNEGSKA (reference sequence). Germline trimming cut 1 base from V and 9 bases from J; bases unmatched to any gene: 15. The CDR3 protein is CSARGGGDSGRMGEQFF. The DNA for the CDR3 is TGCAGTGCTAGAGGAGGAGGGGATAGCGGGAGGATGGGTGAGCAGTTCTTC.

This chain connects TRBV2 to TRBJ2-7; D is perhaps TRBD1 (5 bases). This CDR3 region has 15 residues. Germline V gives CDR1 SNHLY, CDR2 FYNNEI. Trimming pared 2 bases from V and 3 bases from J, leaving 14 bases between. DNA of the CDR3: TGTGCCAGCAGTGAATCGGCAGGGAACCTCTACGAGCAGTACGTC. Translation gives CASSESAGNLYEQYV.

There are many counts of this clonotype. The chain uses TRBV4-1 and TRBJ1-5, with a tentative D call TRBD1 (6 bases). The CDR3 is made up of 15 amino acids. V lost 0 bases and J 2 bases, leaving 8 bases between the germline ends. The germline V gene encodes CDR1 MGHRA and CDR2 YSYEKL. The CDR3 DNA is TGCGCCAGCAGCCAAGAAGGGGGGGGCAATCAGCCCCAGCATTTT. It yields the protein CASSQEGGGNQPQHF.

This clonotype was seen at least ten times. This chain links TRBV20-1 with TRBJ2-3; D call uncertain. Germline assignment: CDR1 DFQATT and CDR2 SNEGSKA (reference sequence). The ends were cut back, 1 base at V and 3 bases at J, with 14 bases in the middle. The CDR3 spans 15 residues. DNA of the CDR3: TGCAGTGCTAGAGTGGGCGGCGGTAGTACAGATACGCAGTATTTT. Protein: CSARVGGGSTDTQYF.

This chain links TRBV7-9 with TRBJ2-5; 11 bases map to TRBD2. Germline-derived CDR1 and CDR2 are SEHNR and FQNEAQ (reference sequence). The CDR3 extends over 16 amino acids. V lost 2 bases to trimming and J lost 2 bases; unmatched junction nucleotides: 4. The CDR3 spells CASSLFPSGGQETQYF. In DNA form, the CDR3 reads TGTGCCAGCAGCTTATTTCCTAGCGGGGGGCAAGAGACCCAGTACTTC.

The genes are TRBV11-1 and TRBJ2-1; D is possibly TRBD2 (5 bases). The CDR3 contains 13 residues. V shed 7 bases and J shed 2 bases, with 9 bases lying between them. Germline CDR1 is SGHAT and CDR2 is FQDESV (reference sequence). The CDR3, as DNA: TGTGCCAGCAACTTCGGGACCTACAATGAGCAGTTCTTC. As protein: CASNFGTYNEQFF.

This clonotype was seen repeatedly, ten times or more. V is TRBV4-2 and J is TRBJ2-3; 7 bases map to TRBD2. The germline V gene encodes CDR1 LGHNA and CDR2 YNFKEQ. This CDR3 has 18 residues. J was trimmed by 0 bases and V by 5 bases; bases with no gene match: 14. CDR3 sequence (DNA): TGTGCCAGCAGCACTTATGGGGGAGGGCCGCTAAGCACAGATACGCAGTATTTT. Translated, it gives CASSTYGGGPLSTDTQYF.

J is TRBJ1-2 and V is TRBV2; TRBD1 is a possible D gene (5 bases). Per germline, CDR1 SNHLY and CDR2 FYNNEI. V lost 3 bases to trimming and J lost 7 bases, with 18 bases between them. This CDR3 has 15 amino acids. The CDR3, as DNA: TGTGCCAGCAGTGACTACCAGGAGGGGACGGGTGGCTACACCTTC. It codes for CASSDYQEGTGGYTF.

This sequence joins TRBV28 and TRBJ2-1; D is tentatively TRBD1 or TRBD2 (6 bases each). CDR1 and CDR2 from the germline V gene are MDHEN and SYDVKM. V was trimmed by 7 bases and J by 9 bases, leaving 16 bases between them. The length of the CDR3 is 13 residues. CDR3 amino acids: CASISGGQGEQFF. DNA of the CDR3: TGTGCCAGCATTAGTGGGGGGCAGGGTGAGCAGTTCTTC.

This clonotype has a count of ten or more. V is TRBV20-1 and J is TRBJ2-1, with D maybe TRBD2 (5 bases). V was shortened by 5 bases and J by 1 base, with 15 bases between the two germline ends. Germline values: CDR1 DFQATT, CDR2 SNEGSKA (reference sequence). CDR3 length: 15 amino acids. The CDR3 loop reads CSAPLHRGSYNEQFF. The CDR3 DNA reads as TGCAGTGCTCCCCTGCATCGAGGGTCCTACAATGAGCAGTTCTTC.

The rearrangement links TRBV2 to TRBJ2-3; the match to TRBD1 covers 10 bases. The CDR3 spans 13 residues. The V segment lost 4 bases and the J segment 14 bases; nucleotides outside the gene matches: 9. The germline V gene encodes CDR1 SNHLY and CDR2 FYNNEI. CDR3 in DNA: TGTGCCAGCAGTGGCCCCACCGGGACAGGGGTGTATTTT. Encoded protein: CASSGPTGTGVYF. The whole variable domain, remainder taken from reference TRBV2 and TRBJ2-3, is EPEVTQTPSHQVTQMGQEVILRCVPISNHLYFYWYRQILGQKVEFLVSFYNNEISEKSEIFDDQFSVERPDGSNFTLKIRSTKLEDSAMYFCASSGPTGTGVYFGPGTRLTVL.

The chain uses TRBV11-2 and TRBJ1-2; TRBD1 agrees at 11 bases. Germline V CDR1 and CDR2: SGHAT, FQNNGV. The ends lost 5 bases at V and 7 bases at J; junction bases unmatched: 6. This CDR3 is built from 14 residues. The CDR3 spells CASSKPGQGGGYTF. CDR3 in DNA: TGTGCCAGCAGCAAACCGGGACAGGGGGGTGGCTACACCTTC. The full variable domain, in which reference TRBV11-2 and TRBJ1-2 provide the parts outside the CDR3, is EAGVAQSPRYKIIEKRQSVAFWCNPISGHATLYWYQQILGQGPKLLIQFQNNGVVDDSQLPKDRFSAERLKGVDSTLKIQPAKLEDSAVYLCASSKPGQGGGYTFGSGTRLTVV.

This clonotype was detected a few times. J is TRBJ2-1 and V is TRBV6-1, with 8 bases that match TRBD2. V shed 6 bases, J shed 8 bases, and the junction held 6 bases outside the gene matches. This CDR3 has 13 amino acids. CDR1 MNHNS and CDR2 SASEGT come from the germline V gene. CDR3 loop: CASRASGLHEQFF. CDR3 sequence (DNA): TGTGCCAGCAGGGCTAGCGGGCTCCATGAGCAGTTCTTC.

Many counts were recorded for this clonotype. The V call is TRBV28, the J call TRBJ2-2, with D perhaps matching TRBD2 (6 bases). The CDR3 totals 16 residues. Per the germline V gene, CDR1 is MDHEN and CDR2 is SYDVKM. Trimming left V 6 bases short and J 1 base short, with 15 bases between. The chain's CDR3 is CASRMTVGGNTGELFF. CDR3 DNA sequence: TGTGCCAGCAGGATGACAGTCGGGGGGAACACCGGGGAGCTGTTTTTT.

CDR3: CSATPGAQPPPLHF. DNA for the CDR3: TGCAGTGCCACCCCGGGCGCTCAACCTCCACCCCTCCACTTT. The chain links TRBV20-1 to TRBJ1-6; D uncertain. The germline V gene encodes CDR1 DFQATT and CDR2 SNEGSKA (reference sequence). The CDR3 totals 14 residues. The V end lost 6 bases, the J end lost 11 bases, and 20 bases lay between the germline ends.

V and J are TRBV5-1 and TRBJ2-7; weak D call: TRBD2 (6 bases). Per germline, CDR1 SGHRS and CDR2 YFSETQ. The CDR3 runs 16 residues. Trimming pared 0 bases from V and 2 bases from J, leaving 15 bases between. The CDR3 nucleotides are TGCGCCAGCAGCTTGGCATGGGCCGGCGGGGCCTACGAGCAGTACTTC. Translated, it gives CASSLAWAGGAYEQYF.

The chain employs TRBV29-1 and TRBJ2-7; 12 nucleotides line up with TRBD2. Looked up from germline, CDR1 is SQVTM and CDR2 is ANQGSEA. Unmatched junction bases numbered 10, after V lost 7 bases and J lost 0 bases. The CDR3 is 16 residues long. The CDR3 loop reads CSATGTSGSSSYEQYF. The CDR3 DNA reads TGCAGCGCAACCGGGACTAGCGGGTCGAGCTCCTACGAGCAGTACTTC.

This chain links TRBV4-1 with TRBJ2-3; D is perhaps TRBD1 (5 bases). Trimming pared 1 base from V and 2 bases from J, leaving 13 bases between. Germline V lookup: CDR1 MGHRA, CDR2 YSYEKL. The CDR3 extends over 16 amino acids. CDR3 in DNA: TGCGCCAGCAGCCAAGGCCTCAACAGGTACACAGATACGCAGTATTTT. Protein product: CASSQGLNRYTDTQYF.

Details on this clonotype: Without the conserved terminal phenylalanine or tryptophan, this CDR3 likely stems from a read error. The chain couples TRBV7-9 to TRBJ2-1, with TRBD2 as a possible D gene (5 bases). The germline gives CDR1 SEHNR, CDR2 FQNEAQ (reference sequence). The CDR3 has 13 residues. Trimming left V 5 bases short and J 4 bases short, with 9 bases between. The CDR3 DNA follows: TGTGCCAGCAGCGTAAGCGGATACAATGAGCAGTTCTTA. It codes for CASSVSGYNEQFL.

This clonotype showed up just a few times. The gene calls are TRBV20-1 and TRBJ2-1; 9 nucleotides line up with TRBD2. V shed 6 bases and J 12 bases; nucleotides not matched to a gene: 12. The CDR3 contains 13 residues. Germline CDR1 is DFQATT and CDR2 is SNEGSKA (reference sequence). CDR3 region: CSARTSDPLGQFF. CDR3 bases: TGCAGTGCCAGGACTAGCGATCCTTTGGGGCAGTTCTTC.

The rearrangement links TRBV15 to TRBJ2-7; 8 bases are a match to TRBD1. V lost 5 bases and J lost 3; bases outside the gene matches: 6. Germline CDR1 LNHNV, CDR2 YYDKDF (reference sequence). This CDR3 has 14 amino acids. CDR3 in amino acids: CATSPRGQGYEQYV. The DNA of the CDR3 is TGTGCCACCAGCCCCCGAGGACAGGGCTACGAGCAGTACGTC.

V usage is TRBV6-2 or TRBV6-3 and J usage is TRBJ2-7; 11 bases line up with TRBD2. The CDR3 loop spans 14 amino acids. The ends lost 8 bases at V and 4 bases at J; junction bases unmatched: 7. Per germline, CDR1 MNHEY and CDR2 SVGEGT. CDR3 amino acids: CASGLSGRAYEQYF. The CDR3, as DNA: TGTGCCAGCGGCCTTAGCGGGAGGGCTTACGAGCAGTACTTC.

The chain carries TRBV27 and TRBJ2-7; 9 bases agree with TRBD2. The germline V gene encodes CDR1 MNHEY and CDR2 SMNVEV (reference sequence). The CDR3 has 15 amino acids. V was clipped by 1 base and J by 5 bases; unmatched bases: 6. For the CDR3, the DNA is TGTGCCAGCAGTTTATTTCCTAGCGGGAATGACGAGCAGTACTTC. Its protein is CASSLFPSGNDEQYF.

There are a few counts of this clonotype. The J gene is TRBJ2-1, the V gene TRBV18, with 10 bases matching TRBD2. This CDR3 is 15 amino acids long. CDR1 KGHSH and CDR2 LQKENI come from the germline V gene. V lost 6 bases to trimming and J lost 8 bases; unmatched junction nucleotides: 10. The CDR3 DNA follows: TGTGCCAGCTCCCTCCCCGCAGCGGGGGGGCATGAGCAGTTCTTC. Residues: CASSLPAAGGHEQFF.

The J gene is TRBJ1-6, the V gene TRBV28; D remains unclear. CDR1 and CDR2 (germline): MDHEN, SYDVKM. This CDR3 has 14 residues. Trimming took off 7 bases at V and 0 bases at J, with 7 bases between the two ends. The CDR3, as DNA: TGTGCCAGCACCGTAAGCTCCTATAATTCACCCCTCCACTTT. Amino acid sequence: CASTVSSYNSPLHF.

The chain joins TRBV19 to TRBJ2-1, with 7 bases identical to TRBD2. The V segment lost 6 bases and the J segment 5 bases; nucleotides outside the gene matches: 28. Germline values: CDR1 LNHDA, CDR2 SQIVND (reference sequence). The CDR3 is made up of 21 amino acids. Here the CDR3 reads CASSRKGPGSLADGLNNEQFF. The CDR3 DNA reads TGTGCCAGTAGCCGAAAAGGACCGGGATCCCTAGCGGACGGACTAAACAATGAGCAGTTCTTC.

For this clonotype: Germline and junction disagree at one end, which may indicate a read error. The J gene is TRBJ2-2, the V gene TRBV2, with 9 bases fitting TRBD1. The CDR3 covers 19 residues. CDR1 is SNHLY and CDR2 is FYNNEI in the germline V gene. CDR3 loop: CAISLGGQGRNFNTGELFF. The CDR3 nucleotides are TGTGCCATCAGTTTGGGGGGACAGGGACGAAATTTTAACACCGGGGAGCTGTTTTTT.

The chain links TRBV6-5 to TRBJ2-7; D possibly corresponds to TRBD1 (6 bases). This CDR3 region has 14 residues. From germline, CDR1 is MNHEY and CDR2 SVGAGI. V was clipped by 4 bases and J by 5 bases, with 15 bases between them. The CDR3 sequence is CASSLMTGSHEQYF. The CDR3 DNA is TGTGCCAGCAGTTTAATGACAGGTTCTCACGAGCAGTACTTC.

The sample holds a few counts of this clonotype. The V gene is TRBV29-1, the J gene TRBJ2-5; possible D gene TRBD2, 6 bases. Trimming stripped 4 bases from V and 5 bases from J, with 11 bases between. This CDR3 comprises 12 residues. CDR1 SQVTM and CDR2 ANQGSEA come from the germline V gene. CDR3 sequence (DNA): TGCAGCGTTGCGGAGGGGTGGGAGACCCAGTACTTC. Amino acid sequence: CSVAEGWETQYF.

This clonotype was observed a handful of times. The rearrangement joins TRBV9 to TRBJ2-5; 13 bases are shared with TRBD2. The CDR3 spans 16 residues. Germline lookup yields CDR1 SGDLS and CDR2 YYNGEE. After removal of 3 bases from V and 3 bases from J, the junction contained 5 bases not matched to a gene. The CDR3 region has the DNA TGTGCCAGCAGCGCCCGGGGACTAGCGGGGAAAGAGACCCAGTACTTC. Amino acid sequence: CASSARGLAGKETQYF.

This clonotype showed up just a few times. The chain is built from TRBV4-1 and TRBJ2-1; the D gene is possibly TRBD2 (5 bases). V lost 1 base to trimming and J lost 0 bases, with 10 bases between them. CDR3 length equals 16 residues. Germline lookup yields CDR1 MGHRA and CDR2 YSYEKL. The DNA for the CDR3 is TGCGCCAGCAGCCAAGTGTGGGGAGACTCCTACAATGAGCAGTTCTTC. Residues: CASSQVWGDSYNEQFF.

As DNA, the CDR3 is TGTGCCAGCAAAGGGCTAGCGGGAGTTAATGAGCAGTTCTTC. The encoded protein is CASKGLAGVNEQFF. The rearrangement joins TRBV28 to TRBJ2-1; the match to TRBD2 covers 10 bases. V was pared by 7 bases and J by 7 bases, with 7 bases of the junction left unmatched. Germline lookup yields CDR1 MDHEN and CDR2 SYDVKM. The CDR3 is 14 amino acids. The full variable domain, with the rest looked up from reference TRBV28 and TRBJ2-1, is DVKVTQSSRYLVKRTGEKVFLECVQDMDHENMFWYRQDPGLGLRLIYFSYDVKMKEKGDIPEGYSVSREKKERFSLILESASTNQTSMYLCASKGLAGVNEQFFGPGTRLTVL.